This T cell receptor (beta chain) was sequenced during a study of vaccination effects on CD4 cells after COVID-19. Study-wide points: Pronounced clonal contraction occurred in clones induced by infection and by vaccine late after vaccination. Common cold coronaviruses were cross-recognized by only 1 of 255 vaccine-induced clones in healthy vaccinees.

In its sample, this clone was seen once. The antigen is not known. Measured with immunoSEQ multiplex PCR; TCRdb has only the in-frame clones, and not every one. Of some 66,000 clones in the sample, roughly 80% were seen once. Subsequent to a culture period of about ten days, CD4+ T cells were isolated. Every participant took two doses of the BNT162b2 or mRNA-1273 vaccine. On days 3 and 7, fresh IL-2 medium replaced half the medium. Between the trimmed V and J ends, which lost 1 base and 6 bases, there was a span of 19 bases. CDR1 is SEHNR, CDR2 FQNEAQ, per germline (reference sequence). This CDR3 spans 16 amino acids.

The chain joins TRBV7-9 to TRBJ2-7, with D possibly matching TRBD1 (6 bases). The TCR was taken from a human donor who received a COVID-19 vaccine. The sample was CD4+ T cells from PBMCs cultured without peptide, taken after COVID-19 vaccination. In nucleotides, the CDR3 is TGTGCCAGCAGCTTAGGTGGGGGCCCGGTTTATTCCGAGCAGTACGTC. Translated, it gives CASSLGGGPVYSEQYV.